The 22 T cell receptor beta chains presented below share a single source sample, sequenced in a study of technical replicates of blood from a handful of donors. The data were produced by immunoSEQ multiplex PCR, yet TCRdb's version contains in-frame clones alone and is incomplete. Altogether around 62,000 clones are present, 95% to 98% being singletons, with the ten largest covering under 0.3%. Sequenced: T cells isolated from PBMCs. The receptors were sampled from a human donor in good health.

V and J are TRBV27 and TRBJ2-1, with 10 bases that match TRBD1. This CDR3 has 15 residues. Germline-derived CDR1 and CDR2 are MNHEY and SMNVEV (reference sequence). V gave up 7 bases and J gave up 4 bases; unmatched junction bases: 7. DNA of the CDR3: TGTGCCAGCATCCGACAGGGGGCCGGGTACAATGAGCAGTTCTTC. The encoded protein is CASIRQGAGYNEQFF.

The chain recombines TRBV19 with TRBJ2-2, with D maybe TRBD1 (6 bases). With 5 bases removed from V and 2 bases from J, the gap between germline ends came to 12 bases. The CDR3 contains 15 residues. Looked up from germline, CDR1 is LNHDA and CDR2 is SQIVND (reference sequence). Here the CDR3 DNA reads TGTGCCAGTAGTTCCCCGGGACAAAACACCGGGGAGCTGTTTTTT. Amino acids: CASSSPGQNTGELFF.

This chain joins TRBV10-3 and TRBJ1-3; D remains unclear. There are 16 residues in the CDR3. V was clipped by 0 bases and J by 0 bases, with 9 bases between them. Germline-derived CDR1 and CDR2 are ENHRY and SYGVKD. Here the CDR3 reads CAISESSSPSGNTIYF. Here the CDR3 DNA reads TGTGCCATCAGTGAGTCTTCCAGTCCCTCTGGAAACACCATATATTTT.

The rearrangement links TRBV19 to TRBJ2-7; the match to TRBD1 covers 7 bases. CDR3 size: 18 residues. The V gene end was trimmed by 5 bases and the J gene end by 1 base; junction bases not matched to a gene: 17. CDR1 LNHDA and CDR2 SQIVND come from the germline V gene (reference sequence). The CDR3 nucleotides are TGTGCCAGTAGTCTATTTCCCGCCTCAGGGGGATGGTCCTACGAGCAGTACTTC. Amino acid sequence: CASSLFPASGGWSYEQYF.

This rearrangement joins TRBV7-9 to TRBJ1-1; D might be TRBD1 (5 bases). Trimming left V 5 bases short and J 2 bases short, with 9 bases between. The germline V gene encodes CDR1 SEHNR and CDR2 FQNEAQ (reference sequence). CDR3 length equals 13 residues. The CDR3 sequence is CASSHDRNTEAFF. The CDR3 coding sequence is TGTGCCAGCAGCCACGACAGAAACACTGAAGCTTTCTTT.

The rearrangement links TRBV4-1 to TRBJ2-5; D not certain. The J call may be incorrect, as the DNA end agrees better with TRBJ2-7. This CDR3 is 13 amino acids long. Per the germline V gene, CDR1 is MGHRA and CDR2 is YSYEKL. In DNA, the CDR3 is TGCGCCAGCAGCCAAGGGATAGCCTACGAGCAGTACTTC. Protein sequence: CASSQGIAYEQYF.

This sequence joins TRBV27 and TRBJ2-7; 7 bases are shared with TRBD1. There are 15 residues in the CDR3. Germline V CDR1 and CDR2: MNHEY, SMNVEV (reference sequence). With 2 bases clipped from V and 0 bases from J, the junction kept 4 bases outside the gene matches. CDR3 in amino acids: CASSLVTGASYEQYF. The CDR3 nucleotides read TGTGCCAGCAGTTTAGTTACAGGGGCCTCCTACGAGCAGTACTTC.

This clone appeared a single time. CDR3 DNA sequence: TGTGCCAGCAGCATCCGCTCAGGGGGTTACTACGAGCAGTACTTC. The encoded protein is CASSIRSGGYYEQYF. The chain recombines TRBV11-2 with TRBJ2-7; 7 positions agree with TRBD1. The J segment lost 3 bases and the V segment lost 5 bases, leaving 10 bases of the junction unmatched. The germline V gene encodes CDR1 SGHAT and CDR2 FQNNGV. The CDR3 sequence is 15 residues long.

The chain recombines TRBV4-2 with TRBJ1-5; the D gene is possibly TRBD1 (6 bases). V lost 1 base, J lost 0 bases, and 19 bases lay in between. Germline V gene lookup returns CDR1 LGHNA and CDR2 YNFKEQ. This CDR3 contains 19 residues. CDR3 sequence (DNA): TGTGCCAGCAGCCAAGGCGAAACTTGGACAGACAATAGCAATCAGCCCCAGCATTTT. This translates into CASSQGETWTDNSNQPQHF.

The J gene is TRBJ1-5, the V gene TRBV7-9; D is unclear. V was pared by 4 bases and J by 5 bases, with 6 bases between. Germline CDR1 reads SEHNR; CDR2 reads FQNEAQ (reference sequence). The CDR3 contains 12 residues. CDR3 region: CASSWRYQPQHF. CDR3 bases: TGTGCCAGCAGCTGGAGGTATCAGCCCCAGCATTTT.

The chain couples TRBV4-2 to TRBJ2-3; 8 bases fit TRBD1. V shed 1 base and J 2 bases; nucleotides not matched to a gene: 5. Germline V CDR1 and CDR2: LGHNA, YNFKEQ. The CDR3 has 16 amino acids. The CDR3 loop reads CASSQAGDRLTDTQYF. The DNA of the CDR3 is TGTGCCAGCAGCCAAGCCGGGGACAGGCTCACAGATACGCAGTATTTT.

J is TRBJ2-5 and V is TRBV6-5; D may be TRBD2 (5 bases). CDR1 MNHEY and CDR2 SVGAGI come from the germline V gene. Trimming took 3 bases from V and 4 from J, leaving 18 bases between them. The CDR3 length is 16 residues. This chain's CDR3 is CASSYSFPPEGETQYF. As DNA, the CDR3 is TGTGCCAGCAGTTATAGTTTTCCCCCCGAGGGAGAGACCCAGTACTTC.

The V call is TRBV16, the J call TRBJ2-4; D remains ambiguous. This CDR3 comprises 15 residues. Germline-derived CDR1 and CDR2 are KGHSY and FQNENV. The V gene lost 3 bases and the J gene lost 1 base, with 10 bases spanning the gap. CDR3 coding DNA: TGTGCCAGCAGCCAGATTCCCGGGGCCAAAAACATTCAGTACTTC. Its translation: CASSQIPGAKNIQYF.

V and J are TRBV27 and TRBJ2-7; the match to TRBD2 covers 8 bases. J lost 4 bases, V lost 2 bases, and 13 bases had no gene match. The CDR3 has 17 residues. The germline gives CDR1 MNHEY, CDR2 SMNVEV (reference sequence). CDR3 nucleotides: TGTGCCAGCAGTTTAGGTTTACTAGCGGATAGTATTTACGAGCAGTACTTC. Translated: CASSLGLLADSIYEQYF.

The chain is built from TRBV4-3 and TRBJ2-7; D is possibly TRBD2 (6 bases). The CDR3 covers 16 residues. Germline V gene data show CDR1 as LGHNA and CDR2 as YSLEER. V dropped 0 bases and J dropped 6 bases, with 18 bases sitting between them. CDR3 in DNA: TGCGCCAGCAGCCAAGATCTGGAGGGTGTTTTGGTCGAGCAGTACTTC. Translation: CASSQDLEGVLVEQYF.

V usage is TRBV7-9 and J usage is TRBJ2-3, with 10 nucleotides matching TRBD1. The germline V gene has CDR1 SEHNR and CDR2 FQNEAQ (reference sequence). The CDR3 consists of 15 residues. V lost 5 bases to trimming and J lost 1 base; unmatched junction nucleotides: 3. The CDR3 loop reads CASSGDRGGTDTQYF. The CDR3 coding sequence is TGTGCCAGCAGCGGGGACAGGGGAGGCACAGATACGCAGTATTTT.

The chain recombines TRBV25-1 with TRBJ2-1; 10 bases fit TRBD1. With V trimmed by 8 bases and J by 8 bases, 6 bases remained unmatched. This CDR3 is built from 13 residues. Germline V lookup: CDR1 MGHDK, CDR2 SYGVNS. Here the CDR3 reads CASRWDRGDEQFF. The CDR3 DNA reads TGTGCCAGCCGATGGGACAGGGGCGATGAGCAGTTCTTC.

The chain carries TRBV5-4 and TRBJ2-7; 11 positions match TRBD1. CDR3 length: 14 amino acids. The V segment lost 3 bases and the J segment 3 bases; nucleotides outside the gene matches: 2. Per the germline V gene, CDR1 is SGHNT and CDR2 is YYREEE (reference sequence). The DNA for the CDR3 is TGTGCCAGCAGCTCCGGGACAGGGGGCTACGAGCAGTACTTC. Its translation: CASSSGTGGYEQYF.

This chain uses TRBV7-7 with TRBJ2-2; 10 nucleotides align to TRBD2. The CDR3 is made up of 16 amino acids. Unmatched junction bases numbered 6, after V lost 1 base and J lost 7 bases. Germline lookup yields CDR1 SSHAT and CDR2 FNYEAQ (reference sequence). This CDR3 reads CASSLVSGRSGGELFF. The CDR3 nucleotides read TGTGCCAGCAGCTTAGTTAGCGGGAGGTCCGGCGGGGAGCTGTTTTTT. Full variable domain (missing parts from reference TRBV7-7 and TRBJ2-2): GAGVSQSPRYKVTKRGQDVTLRCDPISSHATLYWYQQALGQGPEFLTYFNYEAQPDKSGLPSDRFSAERPEGSISTLTIQRTEQRDSAMYRCASSLVSGRSGGELFFGEGSRLTVL.

In this sample, this clone turned up once. This rearrangement joins TRBV6-5 to TRBJ2-7; D is unclear. Trimming stripped 4 bases from V and 0 bases from J, with 7 bases between. Germline V CDR1 and CDR2: MNHEY, SVGAGI. This CDR3 spans 13 amino acids. The CDR3 loop is CASSSQISYEQYF. As DNA, the CDR3 is TGTGCCAGCAGTTCTCAGATCTCCTACGAGCAGTACTTC.

The DNA for the CDR3 is TGTGCCAGCAGCAAGCAGGAGGCCAACGTCCTGACTTTC. It codes for CASSKQEANVLTF. The chain carries TRBV13 and TRBJ2-6; D is unclear. V lost 5 bases and J lost 6, with 8 bases in between. The CDR3 has 13 amino acids. CDR1 is PRHDT, CDR2 FYEKMQ, per germline (reference sequence).

The V and J genes are TRBV15 and TRBJ1-1; D is possibly TRBD1 (6 bases). The CDR3 is 16 amino acids. V shed 0 bases and J shed 2 bases, with 13 bases lying between them. Germline CDR1 is LNHNV and CDR2 is YYDKDF (reference sequence). CDR3 amino acids: CATSRDFGTPNTEAFF. The CDR3 coding sequence is TGTGCCACCAGCAGAGATTTCGGGACACCCAACACTGAAGCTTTCTTT.